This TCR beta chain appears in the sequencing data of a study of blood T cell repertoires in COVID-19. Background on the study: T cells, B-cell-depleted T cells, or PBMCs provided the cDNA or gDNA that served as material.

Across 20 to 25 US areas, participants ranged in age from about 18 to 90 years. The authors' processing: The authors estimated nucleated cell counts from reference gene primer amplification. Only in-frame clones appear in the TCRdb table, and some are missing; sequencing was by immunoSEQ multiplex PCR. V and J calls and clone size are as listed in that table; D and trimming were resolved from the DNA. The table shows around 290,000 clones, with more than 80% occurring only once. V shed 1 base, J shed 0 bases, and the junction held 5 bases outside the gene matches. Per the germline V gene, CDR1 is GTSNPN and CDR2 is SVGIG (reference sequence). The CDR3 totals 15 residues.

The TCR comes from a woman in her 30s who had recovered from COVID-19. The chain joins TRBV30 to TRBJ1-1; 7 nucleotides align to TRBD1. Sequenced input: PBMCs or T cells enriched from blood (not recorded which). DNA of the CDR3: TGTGCCTGGAGTGGCGCAGGGGGACTGAACACTGAAGCTTTCTTT. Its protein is CAWSGAGGLNTEAFF.